This T cell receptor (beta chain) was retrieved from a study of beta chain features in type 1 diabetes. Study details: Sorted cells from all samples, numbering 107,917,701, were examined. Notes on the study in general: In type 1 diabetes patients, VDJ junctions had fewer insertions; deletions at these junctions were more frequent. A moderate, significant TCRB CDR3 shortening appeared in type 1 diabetes across four CD4+ subsets. The similarity of naive, central memory and Treg TCRB repertoires appeared greater among patients than among healthy donors.

Expressed TCRB transcripts were sequenced after all isolated RNA was converted to cDNA. The assay was immunoSEQ multiplex PCR, and TCRdb's table has in-frame clones only and misses some. Of hundreds of thousands of clones listed, around 15% are singletons. As for this clone: As yet, its antigen is unknown.

Sorting that relied on CD45RO/CCR7/CD25/CD127/CD95/CD27 yielded CD4+ naive, central memory, regulatory and stem cell-like memory cells. Material for sequencing was naive CD4+ T cells from blood. The receptor was isolated from a man between 18 and 29 years old with type 1 diabetes.

CDR3 nucleotide sequence: TGTGCCAGCAGTTTGCAGGGAGGGCTCACCTACGAGCAGTACTTC. Its protein product is CASSLQGGLTYEQYF. The chain uses TRBV27 and TRBJ2-7; 7 bases are a match to TRBD2. The J segment lost 2 bases and the V segment lost 3 bases, leaving 7 bases of the junction unmatched. Germline V gives CDR1 MNHEY, CDR2 SMNVEV (reference sequence). The CDR3 length is 15 residues.